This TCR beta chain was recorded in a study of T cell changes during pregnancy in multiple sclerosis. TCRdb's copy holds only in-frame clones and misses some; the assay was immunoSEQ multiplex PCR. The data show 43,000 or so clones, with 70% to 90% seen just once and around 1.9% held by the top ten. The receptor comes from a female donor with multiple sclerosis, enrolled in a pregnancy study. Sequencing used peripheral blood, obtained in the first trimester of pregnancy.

CDR3 bases: TGTGCCAGCAGCTCGGGACTAGCCAAAAACATTCAGTACTTC. Its protein is CASSSGLAKNIQYF. This sequence joins TRBV7-2 and TRBJ2-4; the D gene is possibly TRBD2 (6 bases). This CDR3 has 14 amino acids. V lost 4 bases and J lost 0, with 7 bases in between. Germline V gene sequence: CDR1 SGHTA, CDR2 FQGNSA.